The clone carrying this T cell receptor (beta chain) was found many times. Its specificity is unknown. This record comes from a study of breast tumors, draining lymph nodes, adjacent tissues. Overall study findings and caveats: Data only fit, rather than demonstrated, lymph node origin of most tumor T cells.

TCRdb fed the multiplex PCR reads into MiXCR, producing one record per CDR3 protein. This sample has fewer than 150,000 distinct CDR3 sequences, with over 20% found just once. Germline lookup yields CDR1 SGHNT and CDR2 YENEEA. V dropped 5 bases and J dropped 2 bases, with 19 bases sitting between them. The CDR3 totals 17 residues. Axillary draining lymph nodes of breast cancer patients supplied the node samples. Sequenced sample: axillary lymph node tissue. The TCR comes from a female donor with breast cancer. Some clones in this sample may be carry-over from other donors' samples. The rearrangement uses TRBV11-3 and TRBJ2-1; tentatively, D is TRBD1 (5 bases). The CDR3 here is CASSALDRQSAYNEQFF. The CDR3 bases are TGTGCCAGCAGCGCTCTAGACCGACAGTCGGCCTACAATGAGCAGTTCTTC.